The clone carrying this T cell receptor beta chain was seen a handful of times. Its target is unknown. CDR3 length: 11 amino acids. Germline loops: CDR1 DFQATT, CDR2 SNEGSKA (reference sequence). V lost 0 bases and J 7 bases, leaving 5 bases between the germline ends. The data were taken from a study of CD8+ T cells in alopecia areata. Whole-study context: Treated patients took oral tofacitinib at 5 to 10 mg twice daily.

The study, taken as a whole, reports: There was only one nonresponder, so it was unclear how baseline CD8+ expansion relates to response.

Isolated RNA was reverse transcribed into cDNA used as the sequencing template. Method: immunoSEQ multiplex PCR; TCRdb's copy keeps in-frame clones and lacks some. The profile shows 200,000 or so clones, over 45% of them singletons. Treatment indicated: oral pan-JAK inhibitor, 5-10 mg twice daily. Both peripheral blood and punch biopsies of lesional scalp skin were obtained from patients who had alopecia areata. Sample: CD4+ T cells sorted from blood, taken at week 24, from a patient treated with tofacitinib. The receptor was derived from a human donor with alopecia areata. V and J are TRBV20-1 and TRBJ2-3; D not resolved. CDR3 loop: CSARDLNTQYF. Written as DNA, the CDR3 is TGCAGTGCTAGAGATCTAAATACGCAGTATTTT.